This T cell receptor beta chain is from a study of T cells in Graves' hyperthyroidism and ophthalmopathy. General study points: Most clonotypes that expanded in the thyroid above 0.001 also showed up in blood.

The TCR beta CDR3 regions underwent amplification using RNA transcripts as the source. The TCR CDR3 first-round RT-PCR relied on the HTBI primer set. TCRdb analysed the multiplex PCR reads with MiXCR anew, one entry per CDR3 protein. This table has 480,000 or so distinct CDR3 sequences, over 35% appearing once. The J segment lost 7 bases and the V segment lost 5 bases, leaving 18 bases of the junction unmatched. Germline V lookup: CDR1 SEHNR, CDR2 FQNEAQ (reference sequence). This CDR3 has 17 residues. This clonotype showed up just a few times. Its antigen remains unidentified. J is TRBJ2-7 and V is TRBV7-9; 9 bases are a match to TRBD1. The TCR sequence derives from an adult woman with Graves' disease, either hyperthyroidism or ophthalmopathy (not recorded which). Source material: peripheral blood or thyroid tissue (not recorded which). DNA for the CDR3: TGTGCCAGCAGCCAAGAGGCGCAGGGACAGGGAGCTTGGGAGCAGTACTTC. This sequence encodes CASSQEAQGQGAWEQYF. The variable domain in full, with the rest retrieved from reference TRBV7-9 and TRBJ2-7, is DTGVSQNPRHKITKRGQNVTFRCDPISEHNRLYWYRQTLGQGPEFLTYFQNEAQLEKSRLLSDRFSAERPKGSFSTLEIQRTEQGDSAMYLCASSQEAQGQGAWEQYFGPGTRLTVT.